This entry describes one TCR beta chain. The CDR3 length is 15 residues. The germline V gene has CDR1 LNHNV and CDR2 YYDKDF (reference sequence). V trimming: 0 bases; J trimming: 4 bases; junction bases outside the gene matches: 1. In the original workflow: How many nucleated cells were present was estimated from reference gene primer amplification. Using immunoSEQ multiplex PCR, the repertoire was profiled, and TCRdb retains in-frame clones only, with some absent. That table gives V, J and clone size, and the DNA gave D and trimming. The table has 120,000 or so clones, more than 75% seen once. This sample stems from a study of blood T cell repertoires in COVID-19. Study details: Sites across the United States, Italy and Spain contributed samples from acute and convalescent COVID-19. In each case, the material was cDNA or gDNA derived from T cells, B-cell-depleted T cells, or PBMCs.

The material sequenced was peripheral blood. This chain connects TRBV15 to TRBJ2-1; the match to TRBD2 covers 9 bases. This clonotype was sampled from a man aged 45 to 65 with active COVID-19. The CDR3 DNA reads as TGTGCCACCAGCAGAGAACTAGCGGGTTACAATGAGCAGTTCTTC. Translated: CATSRELAGYNEQFF.